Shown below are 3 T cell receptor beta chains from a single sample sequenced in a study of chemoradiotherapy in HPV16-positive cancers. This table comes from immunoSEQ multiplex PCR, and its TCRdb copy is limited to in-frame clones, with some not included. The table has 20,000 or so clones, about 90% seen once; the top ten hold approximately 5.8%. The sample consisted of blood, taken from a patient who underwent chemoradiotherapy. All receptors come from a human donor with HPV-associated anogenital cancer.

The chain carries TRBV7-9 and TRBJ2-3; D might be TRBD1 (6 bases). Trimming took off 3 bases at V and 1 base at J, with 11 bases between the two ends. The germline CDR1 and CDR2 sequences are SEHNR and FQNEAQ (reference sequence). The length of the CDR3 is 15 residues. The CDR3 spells CASSLEAGGTDTQYF. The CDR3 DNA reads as TGTGCCAGCAGCTTGGAGGCAGGGGGCACAGATACGCAGTATTTT.

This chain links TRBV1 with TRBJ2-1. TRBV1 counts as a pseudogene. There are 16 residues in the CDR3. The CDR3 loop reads CTSSHPGGLLNNEQFF. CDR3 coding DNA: TGCACCAGCAGCCACCCCGGGGGCCTCTTGAACAATGAGCAGTTCTTC.

The CDR3 sequence is CASSLRGGGEKLFF. In DNA, the CDR3 is TGTGCCAGCAGTTTAAGGGGGGGCGGTGAAAAACTGTTTTTT. This chain links TRBV28 with TRBJ1-4; tentative D call: TRBD1 (6 bases). CDR1 and CDR2 (germline): MDHEN, SYDVKM. The ends were cut back, 2 bases at V and 7 bases at J, with 11 bases in the middle. The CDR3 spans 14 residues.